These T cell receptor beta chains were read from a single sample in a study of glioma-infiltrating T cells after dendritic cell vaccination. Measured with immunoSEQ multiplex PCR; TCRdb has only the in-frame clones, and not every one. The sample has about 64,000 clones, approximately 78% seen once. Sequencing used blood, obtained before dendritic cell vaccination. The receptors come from a human donor with glioblastoma. Both conserved end residues are part of each CDR3. A D gene is named only where the DNA matches it firmly. Clone size, where shown, is once, few, many, or a class for clones that have expanded.

j_call: TRBJ2-7
d_call: TRBD1
clone_size: NA
v_call: TRBV11-2
cdr3_aa: CASARDRGSYEQYF
cdr3_nt: TGTGCCAGCGCCAGGGACAGGGGCTCCTACGAGCAGTACTTC

j_call: TRBJ1-4
d_call: TRBD1
clone_size: NA
v_call: TRBV4-1
cdr3_aa: CASSQGQGGYGDEKLFF
cdr3_nt: TGCGCCAGCAGCCAAGGACAGGGAGGTTACGGAGACGAAAAACTGTTTTTT

j_call: TRBJ2-7
d_call: TRBD1
clone_size: NA
v_call: TRBV28
cdr3_aa: CASSRDRGHSYEQYF
cdr3_nt: TGTGCCAGCAGTCGGGACAGGGGGCACTCCTACGAGCAGTACTTC

j_call: TRBJ1-5
d_call: NA
clone_size: NA
v_call: TRBV6-1
cdr3_aa: CASSEGQAPQPQHF
cdr3_nt: TGTGCCAGCAGTGAAGGGCAGGCCCCTCAGCCCCAGCATTTT

j_call: TRBJ2-2
d_call: NA
clone_size: NA
v_call: TRBV7-9
cdr3_aa: CASSLDGVKPIAGELFF
cdr3_nt: TGTGCCAGCAGCTTAGACGGGGTAAAGCCAATAGCAGGGGAGCTGTTTTTT

j_call: TRBJ2-1
d_call: TRBD1
clone_size: NA
v_call: TRBV6-4
cdr3_aa: CASSPDRGTYNEQFF
cdr3_nt: TGTGCCAGCAGTCCGGACAGGGGGACCTACAATGAGCAGTTCTTC

j_call: TRBJ1-2
d_call: TRBD1
clone_size: NA
v_call: TRBV28
cdr3_aa: CASSRRTGNYGYTF
cdr3_nt: TGTGCCAGCAGTCGTAGGACAGGGAACTATGGCTACACCTTC

j_call: TRBJ1-4
d_call: NA
clone_size: NA
v_call: TRBV28
cdr3_aa: CASADWDGTDHEKLFF
cdr3_nt: TGTGCCAGCGCGGACTGGGATGGTACAGACCATGAAAAACTGTTTTTT

j_call: TRBJ1-3
d_call: NA
clone_size: NA
v_call: TRBV30
cdr3_aa: CAWGRVPSGNTIYF
cdr3_nt: TGTGCCTGGGGCAGGGTTCCCTCTGGAAACACCATATATTTT

j_call: TRBJ2-1
d_call: NA
clone_size: NA
v_call: TRBV9
cdr3_aa: CASSRDSSSYNEQFF
cdr3_nt: TGTGCCAGCAGCCGTGACAGTTCCTCCTACAATGAGCAGTTCTTC

j_call: TRBJ2-7
d_call: NA
clone_size: NA
v_call: TRBV2
cdr3_aa: CASSASGDSSYEQYF
cdr3_nt: TGTGCCAGCAGTGCTTCAGGGGATAGCTCCTACGAGCAGTACTTC

j_call: TRBJ2-7
d_call: NA
clone_size: NA
v_call: TRBV7-9
cdr3_aa: CASTPWGVLDEQYF
cdr3_nt: TGTGCCAGCACTCCCTGGGGGGTGTTGGACGAGCAGTACTTC

j_call: TRBJ2-5
d_call: NA
clone_size: NA
v_call: TRBV9
cdr3_aa: CASSGPQETQYF
cdr3_nt: TGTGCCAGCAGTGGGCCACAAGAGACCCAGTACTTC

j_call: TRBJ1-1
d_call: TRBD1
clone_size: NA
v_call: TRBV5-1
cdr3_aa: CASSSMDRASEAFF
cdr3_nt: TGCGCCAGCAGCTCAATGGACAGGGCCTCTGAAGCTTTCTTT

j_call: TRBJ2-7
d_call: NA
clone_size: NA
v_call: TRBV6-5
cdr3_aa: CASSSNRDLLTQQYF
cdr3_nt: TGTGCCAGCAGTTCGAACAGGGACCTTCTTACGCAGCAGTACTTC

j_call: TRBJ2-3
d_call: TRBD2
clone_size: NA
v_call: TRBV7-2
cdr3_aa: CASSSRLAGMFGTDTQYF
cdr3_nt: TGTGCCAGCAGCTCACGACTAGCGGGGATGTTTGGCACAGATACGCAGTATTTT

j_call: TRBJ2-3
d_call: NA
clone_size: NA
v_call: TRBV27
cdr3_aa: CASSSPGLPRVDTQYF
cdr3_nt: TGTGCCAGCAGTTCTCCCGGACTACCCCGGGTGGATACGCAGTATTTT

j_call: TRBJ2-1
d_call: TRBD2
clone_size: NA
v_call: TRBV7-2
cdr3_aa: CASSFSGGAQNEQFF
cdr3_nt: TGTGCCAGCAGCTTCAGCGGGGGGGCCCAAAATGAGCAGTTCTTC

j_call: TRBJ2-4
d_call: NA
clone_size: once
v_call: TRBV15
cdr3_aa: CATSRDGVDRAKNIQYF
cdr3_nt: TGTGCCACCAGCAGAGATGGAGTTGATAGAGCCAAAAACATTCAGTACTTC

j_call: TRBJ1-3
d_call: NA
clone_size: NA
v_call: TRBV5-1
cdr3_aa: CASSLANGVGNTIYF
cdr3_nt: TGCGCCAGCAGCTTGGCCAACGGGGTTGGAAACACCATATATTTT

j_call: TRBJ1-6
d_call: NA
clone_size: NA
v_call: TRBV6-1
cdr3_aa: CASSESGGYNSPLHF
cdr3_nt: TGTGCCAGCAGTGAATCGGGGGGCTATAATTCACCCCTCCACTTT

j_call: TRBJ2-7
d_call: NA
clone_size: once
v_call: TRBV27
cdr3_aa: CASRGVVTSYEQYF
cdr3_nt: TGTGCCAGCAGAGGGGTGGTCACCTCCTACGAGCAGTACTTC

j_call: TRBJ2-2
d_call: TRBD1
clone_size: few
v_call: TRBV9
cdr3_aa: CASSVGTGGTGELFF
cdr3_nt: TGTGCCAGCAGCGTGGGGACAGGGGGCACCGGGGAGCTGTTTTTT

j_call: TRBJ2-2
d_call: TRBD2
clone_size: NA
v_call: TRBV5-1
cdr3_aa: CASSLAGGGQNTGELFF
cdr3_nt: TGCGCCAGCAGCTTGGCCGGCGGGGGTCAGAACACCGGGGAGCTGTTTTTT

j_call: TRBJ1-5
d_call: NA
clone_size: NA
v_call: TRBV6-1
cdr3_aa: CASSDPRTINQPQHF
cdr3_nt: TGTGCCAGCAGTGACCCTCGGACAATAAATCAGCCCCAGCATTTT

j_call: TRBJ2-7
d_call: TRBD1
clone_size: NA
v_call: TRBV5-1
cdr3_aa: CASSLAGQGAPYEQYF
cdr3_nt: TGCGCCAGCAGCTTGGCCGGACAGGGGGCTCCCTACGAGCAGTACTTC

j_call: TRBJ2-3
d_call: TRBD2
clone_size: NA
v_call: TRBV2
cdr3_aa: CASTELAGGLGTQYF
cdr3_nt: TGTGCCAGCACTGAACTAGCGGGGGGTTTGGGTACGCAGTATTTT

j_call: TRBJ2-7
d_call: NA
clone_size: NA
v_call: TRBV7-8
cdr3_aa: CASSLGLGPYEQYF
cdr3_nt: TGTGCCAGCAGCCTAGGACTGGGGCCCTACGAGCAGTACTTC

j_call: TRBJ2-5
d_call: TRBD2
clone_size: NA
v_call: TRBV7-2
cdr3_aa: CASSALAGEQETQYF
cdr3_nt: TGTGCCAGCAGCGCACTAGCGGGGGAGCAAGAGACCCAGTACTTC

j_call: TRBJ2-7
d_call: TRBD1
clone_size: few
v_call: TRBV28
cdr3_aa: CASSLSPGQGHEQYF
cdr3_nt: TGTGCCAGCAGCCTCTCTCCGGGACAGGGTCACGAGCAGTACTTC

j_call: TRBJ2-6
d_call: TRBD2
clone_size: NA
v_call: TRBV2
cdr3_aa: CASSALGPGSGGASGANVLTF
cdr3_nt: TGTGCCAGCAGTGCTTTGGGACCGGGTAGCGGGGGGGCCTCTGGGGCCAACGTCCTGACTTTC

j_call: TRBJ1-5
d_call: TRBD1
clone_size: NA
v_call: TRBV2
cdr3_aa: CASGQGAQPQHF
cdr3_nt: TGTGCCAGCGGGCAGGGGGCTCAGCCCCAGCATTTT

j_call: TRBJ2-3
d_call: NA
clone_size: once
v_call: TRBV6-5
cdr3_aa: CASSRGEITDTQYF
cdr3_nt: TGTGCCAGCAGCAGGGGGGAGATCACAGATACGCAGTATTTT

j_call: TRBJ2-3
d_call: TRBD2
clone_size: NA
v_call: TRBV11-2
cdr3_aa: CASSSSGGWDTQYF
cdr3_nt: TGTGCCAGCAGCTCCTCCGGGGGGTGGGATACGCAGTATTTT

j_call: TRBJ2-7
d_call: TRBD1
clone_size: NA
v_call: TRBV5-1
cdr3_aa: CASSWDRGIYEQYF
cdr3_nt: TGCGCCAGCAGCTGGGACAGGGGTATCTACGAGCAGTACTTC

j_call: TRBJ2-7
d_call: NA
clone_size: NA
v_call: TRBV27
cdr3_aa: CASKGRVYEQYF
cdr3_nt: TGTGCCAGCAAAGGGCGGGTCTACGAGCAGTACTTC

j_call: TRBJ1-4
d_call: TRBD1
clone_size: NA
v_call: TRBV5-1
cdr3_aa: CASSAGQAGEKLFF
cdr3_nt: TGCGCCAGCAGCGCCGGACAGGCTGGTGAAAAACTGTTTTTT

j_call: TRBJ2-5
d_call: TRBD2
clone_size: once
v_call: TRBV10-2
cdr3_aa: CASRASGGGETQYF
cdr3_nt: TGCGCCAGTCGCGCTAGCGGGGGCGGGGAGACCCAGTACTTC

j_call: TRBJ2-7
d_call: TRBD2
clone_size: NA
v_call: TRBV27
cdr3_aa: CASSPTSGGIYEQYF
cdr3_nt: TGTGCCAGCAGTCCGACTAGCGGGGGGATCTACGAGCAGTACTTC

j_call: TRBJ2-6
d_call: NA
clone_size: NA
v_call: TRBV29-1
cdr3_aa: CSVAPSGANVLTF
cdr3_nt: TGCAGCGTTGCTCCCTCCGGGGCCAACGTCCTGACTTTC

j_call: TRBJ1-1
d_call: NA
clone_size: NA
v_call: TRBV30
cdr3_aa: CAWTPPREENTEAFF
cdr3_nt: TGTGCCTGGACCCCCCCCAGGGAGGAAAACACTGAAGCTTTCTTT

j_call: TRBJ1-3
d_call: TRBD1
clone_size: NA
v_call: TRBV28
cdr3_aa: CASSPRDRGNTIYF
cdr3_nt: TGTGCCAGCAGCCCCCGGGACAGGGGAAACACCATATATTTT

j_call: TRBJ2-3
d_call: NA
clone_size: NA
v_call: TRBV6-1
cdr3_aa: CASTQLGGTQYF
cdr3_nt: TGTGCCAGCACCCAGCTCGGCGGTACGCAGTATTTT

j_call: TRBJ2-1
d_call: NA
clone_size: NA
v_call: TRBV5-6
cdr3_aa: CASSRRDSYNEQFF
cdr3_nt: TGTGCCAGCAGCCGCCGGGACTCCTACAATGAGCAGTTCTTC

j_call: TRBJ1-3
d_call: TRBD1
clone_size: NA
v_call: TRBV7-2
cdr3_aa: CASRTTGDNSGNTIYF
cdr3_nt: TGTGCCAGCAGGACGACAGGGGACAACTCTGGAAACACCATATATTTT

j_call: TRBJ2-7
d_call: TRBD2
clone_size: NA
v_call: TRBV28
cdr3_aa: CASPPPIVGTSGTYEQYF
cdr3_nt: TGTGCCAGCCCCCCTCCCATTGTGGGGACTAGCGGGACCTACGAGCAGTACTTC

j_call: TRBJ2-5
d_call: TRBD1
clone_size: NA
v_call: TRBV14
cdr3_aa: CASSHRDRLKTQYF
cdr3_nt: TGTGCCAGCAGCCACCGGGACAGGCTAAAGACCCAGTACTTC

j_call: TRBJ2-2
d_call: TRBD2
clone_size: NA
v_call: TRBV5-1
cdr3_aa: CASSTSGDPGTGELFF
cdr3_nt: TGCGCCAGCAGTACTAGCGGGGACCCGGGGACCGGGGAGCTGTTTTTT

j_call: TRBJ2-7
d_call: NA
clone_size: NA
v_call: TRBV6-5
cdr3_aa: CATSFRAGVEQYF
cdr3_nt: TGTGCCACCTCCTTCCGGGCAGGGGTAGAGCAGTACTTC

j_call: TRBJ2-7
d_call: TRBD2
clone_size: once
v_call: TRBV7-6
cdr3_aa: CASSLAVAGAYEQYF
cdr3_nt: TGTGCCAGCAGCTTGGCGGTAGCGGGGGCATACGAGCAGTACTTC

j_call: TRBJ2-3
d_call: NA
clone_size: NA
v_call: TRBV4-2
cdr3_aa: CASSPIGGGDTQYF
cdr3_nt: TGTGCCAGCAGCCCGATCGGTGGCGGAGATACGCAGTATTTT

j_call: TRBJ2-7
d_call: NA
clone_size: NA
v_call: TRBV2
cdr3_aa: CASSRTLTYEQYF
cdr3_nt: TGTGCCAGCAGTAGGACACTTACCTACGAGCAGTACTTC

j_call: TRBJ1-4
d_call: NA
clone_size: once
v_call: TRBV9
cdr3_aa: CASSLLGLGELFF
cdr3_nt: TGTGCCAGCAGCCTACTGGGTCTCGGGGAACTGTTTTTT

j_call: TRBJ1-6
d_call: NA
clone_size: NA
v_call: TRBV5-4
cdr3_aa: CASSLGQQGGPLHF
cdr3_nt: TGTGCCAGCAGCTTGGGACAGCAAGGAGGGCCCCTCCACTTT

j_call: TRBJ2-5
d_call: TRBD2
clone_size: NA
v_call: TRBV5-4
cdr3_aa: CASSSLAGGQETQYF
cdr3_nt: TGTGCCAGCAGCTCGCTAGCGGGGGGGCAAGAGACCCAGTACTTC